Shown below are 4 T cell receptor beta chains from a single sample sequenced in a study of T cells in Graves' hyperthyroidism and ophthalmopathy (dated by TCRdb to between 2017 and 2020). Library construction relied on multiplex PCR. TCRdb records Illumina HiSeq 2000 as the sequencer. The TCR beta CDR3 regions were amplified from the RNA transcripts. The first round of RT-PCR for the TCR CDR3 was performed with the HTBI primer set and the Qiagen OneStep RT-PCR kit. The public reads were reanalyzed by TCRdb: fastp trimming at Q25, MiXCR alignment, in-frame beta chains only. Rows merge per CDR3 protein into single entries with the most common DNA and genes. Present in this sample are 350,000 to 400,000 distinct CDR3 sequences, 15% of which were seen just once. The top ten constitute 32% of the sample. Sequencing was done on a sample of blood. The receptors originated from a woman in her twenties or thirties with Graves' hyperthyroidism.

For the CDR3, the DNA is TGTGCCAGCAGCTTAAGGAGGCAGGGGAGCTCCTACGAGCAGTACTTC. Translated: CASSLRRQGSSYEQYF. V gene TRBV11-2 combines with J gene TRBJ2-7, with D perhaps TRBD1 (6 bases). The V end was cut by 2 bases, the J end by 0 bases, with 14 bases between. The CDR3 is 16 amino acids. Germline CDR1 SGHAT, CDR2 FQNNGV.

Many counts were recorded for this clonotype. This chain links TRBV20-1 with TRBJ2-2; 11 bases map to TRBD2. CDR3 length: 18 amino acids. V shed 2 bases, J shed 2 bases, and the junction held 10 bases outside the gene matches. The germline CDR1 and CDR2 sequences are DFQATT and SNEGSKA (reference sequence). CDR3 in DNA: TGCAGTGCTAGAAGTCTAACTAGCGGGAGTGCTAACACCGGGGAGCTGTTTTTT. The encoded protein is CSARSLTSGSANTGELFF.

The sample holds many counts of this clonotype. CDR3 residues: CSAVRGGNDYNEQFF. CDR3 in DNA: TGCAGTGCCGTAAGAGGGGGGAATGATTACAATGAGCAGTTCTTC. This rearrangement joins TRBV20-1 to TRBJ2-1; D could derive from TRBD1 or TRBD2 (6 bases each). The CDR3 extends over 15 amino acids. Trimming left V 6 bases short and J 4 bases short, with 19 bases between. Germline loops: CDR1 DFQATT, CDR2 SNEGSKA (reference sequence).

The gene calls are TRBV27 and TRBJ1-2; D possibly corresponds to TRBD1 (6 bases). Trimming removed 3 bases from V and 3 bases from J, with 14 bases in between. Germline CDR1 reads MNHEY; CDR2 reads SMNVEV (reference sequence). The CDR3 extends over 15 amino acids. The CDR3 DNA is TGTGCCAGCAGTTTGACAGGTGTTTTGTACTATGGCTACACCTTC. It codes for CASSLTGVLYYGYTF.